The 5 T cell receptor beta chains given below trace back to one sample, sequenced in a study of OX40 agonist ivuxolimab in advanced cancers. Sequencing used immunoSEQ multiplex PCR; TCRdb keeps in-frame clones, though not all of them. The sample records 60,000 to 80,000 clones, roughly 89% being singletons. The source material was CD4+ or CD8+ T cells sorted from blood, sampled in a trial of the OX40 agonist ivuxolimab. These receptors were taken from an adult with an advanced solid tumor such as melanoma, head and neck, liver or kidney cancer.

The chain carries TRBV5-1 and TRBJ2-3; maybe TRBD1 (6 bases). V was clipped by 2 bases and J by 2 bases, with 12 bases between them. CDR3 length: 15 residues. Germline V lookup: CDR1 SGHRS, CDR2 YFSETQ. The CDR3 bases are TGCGCCAGCAGCTTTAAACAGGGAAACACAGATACGCAGTATTTT. Its protein product is CASSFKQGNTDTQYF.

The rearrangement joins TRBV28 to TRBJ2-7, with 11 bases that match TRBD2. The germline gives CDR1 MDHEN, CDR2 SYDVKM. Unmatched junction bases numbered 8, after V lost 5 bases and J lost 2 bases. The CDR3 is made up of 16 amino acids. The CDR3 reads CASSPSGTSGAYEQYF. CDR3 nucleotides: TGTGCCAGCAGTCCATCCGGGACTAGCGGAGCCTACGAGCAGTACTTC.

The chain uses TRBV5-1 and TRBJ1-2, with 9 bases fitting TRBD1. CDR1 is SGHRS and CDR2 is YFSETQ in the germline V gene. V lost 4 bases, J lost 6 bases, and 7 bases stayed unmatched. This CDR3 is built from 14 residues. The CDR3 protein is CASSTGQGWDGYTF. The CDR3 nucleotides read TGCGCCAGCAGCACCGGACAGGGGTGGGATGGCTACACCTTC.

Relative to its sample, this clone is medium-sized (0.01 to 0.1%). This sample also contains other DNA sequences that code for the same CDR3. The J gene is TRBJ1-1, the V gene TRBV10-2; D is undetermined. Trimming took off 3 bases at V and 4 bases at J, with 12 bases between the two ends. Per the germline V gene, CDR1 is WSHSY and CDR2 is SAAADI. The CDR3 loop spans 14 amino acids. The CDR3 loop is CASSDPGMATEAFF. The DNA of the CDR3 is TGCGCCAGCAGTGACCCGGGCATGGCCACTGAAGCTTTCTTT.

This clone was observed a single time. This chain connects TRBV15 to TRBJ1-5; no definite D call. The CDR3 sequence is 15 residues long. Deletions cut 1 base from V and 2 bases from J, with 9 bases between. Looked up from germline, CDR1 is LNHNV and CDR2 is YYDKDF (reference sequence). CDR3 nucleotides: TGTGCCACCAGCAGAGGGGTAGTTGGCAATCAGCCCCAGCATTTT. As protein: CATSRGVVGNQPQHF.